The clone carrying this T cell receptor beta chain has a handful of counts. As yet, its antigen is unknown. Trimming removed 5 bases from V and 3 bases from J, with 14 bases in between. This CDR3 is 14 amino acids long. The V gene's germline CDR1 is GTSNPN and CDR2 SVGIG (reference sequence). This sample is part of a study of cytomegalovirus exposure and HLA in healthy donors. The PCR contained 60 Vbeta and 13 Jbeta primers. Repertoires were generated with immunoSEQ multiplex PCR, while TCRdb's copy carries only in-frame clones and drops some. The sample lists 55,000 to 80,000 clones, roughly 78% occurring once. Overall study results and limits: Later, an analysis showed that TCR beta chains associated with HLA were more clonally expanded than others that were equally common. Among TCR beta chains, those listed as cytomegalovirus-associated numbered some 160. Later on, an analysis found that several of the most significant clusters appeared to be linked to common viral pathogens, which included parvovirus B19.

The sequence derives from a man aged 18 to 30 in good health and CMV-seronegative. The sequencing sample was made of PBMCs. The chain has TRBV30 and TRBJ2-1; tentatively, D is TRBD2 (5 bases). This chain's CDR3 is CAWVQRRGYNEQFF. The CDR3 bases are TGTGCCTGGGTCCAGCGGAGAGGCTACAATGAGCAGTTCTTC.